This TCR beta chain comes out of a study of cytomegalovirus exposure and HLA in healthy donors. Trimming removed 7 bases at V and 4 bases at J, with 16 bases between. The CDR3 covers 13 residues. Germline V gene lookup returns CDR1 SQVTM and CDR2 ANQGSEA. 13 Jbeta primers and 60 Vbeta primers were used for the PCR. The data were produced by immunoSEQ multiplex PCR, yet TCRdb's version contains in-frame clones alone and is incomplete. The sample has about 130,000 clones, over 75% seen once; the top ten hold 5% to 7%. J is TRBJ1-1 and V is TRBV29-1; tentatively, D is TRBD1 (6 bases). This TCR derives from a woman in her thirties or forties in good health and CMV-seropositive. The sequenced sample consisted of PBMCs. This CDR3 reads CSARTGQFTEAFF. Here the CDR3 DNA reads TGCAGCGCCCGAACCGGACAGTTCACTGAAGCTTTCTTT. The variable domain in full, completed from reference TRBV29-1 and TRBJ1-1, reads SAVISQKPSRDICQRGTSLTIQCQVDSQVTMMFWYRQQPGQSLTLIATANQGSEATYESGFVIDKFPISRPNLTFSTLTVSNMSPEDSSIYLCSARTGQFTEAFFGQGTRLTVV.